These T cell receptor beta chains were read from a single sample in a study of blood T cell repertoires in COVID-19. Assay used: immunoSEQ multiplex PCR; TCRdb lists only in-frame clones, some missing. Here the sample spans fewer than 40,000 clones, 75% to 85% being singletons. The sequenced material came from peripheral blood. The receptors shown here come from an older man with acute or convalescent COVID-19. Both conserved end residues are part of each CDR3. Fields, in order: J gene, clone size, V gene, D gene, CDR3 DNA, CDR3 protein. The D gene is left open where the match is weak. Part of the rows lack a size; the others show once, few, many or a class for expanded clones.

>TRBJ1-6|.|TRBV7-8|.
TGTGCCAGCAGCTCGAGGTTGCCTTACGATAATTCACCCCTCCACTTT
CASSSRLPYDNSPLHF
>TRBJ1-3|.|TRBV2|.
TGTGCCAGCAGGGTACAGGGATCTGGAAACACCATATATTTT
CASRVQGSGNTIYF
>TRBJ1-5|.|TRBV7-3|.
TGTGCCAGCAGCTTAACTGGAGAACCCCAGCATTTT
CASSLTGEPQHF
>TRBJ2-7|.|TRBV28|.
TGTGCCAGCAGACCGGGACAATCTTACGAGCAGTACTTC
CASRPGQSYEQYF
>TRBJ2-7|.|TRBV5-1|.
TGCGCCAGCAGCGGGGGGTCCGCCTACGAGCAGTACTTC
CASSGGSAYEQYF
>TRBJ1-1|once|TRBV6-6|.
TGTGCCAGCAGTTCCTTTGACAGCATGAACACTGAAGCTTTCTTT
CASSSFDSMNTEAFF
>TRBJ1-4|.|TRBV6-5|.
TGTGCCAGCAGGGGAGGGTTCAATGAAAAACTGTTTTTT
CASRGGFNEKLFF
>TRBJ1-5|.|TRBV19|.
TGTGCCAGTAGTGCGAGCCATAATCGTCAGCCCCAGCATTTT
CASSASHNRQPQHF
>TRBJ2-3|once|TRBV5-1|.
TGCGCCAGCAGCTTGGAACAGTTCCTAGATACGCAGTATTTT
CASSLEQFLDTQYF
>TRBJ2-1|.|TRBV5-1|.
TGCGCCAGCAGCTCGCAGGGAAGTCCCTACAATGAGCAGTTCTTC
CASSSQGSPYNEQFF
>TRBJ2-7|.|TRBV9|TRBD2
TGTGCCAGCAGCGTGGAGGGACTAGCGGGCTACGAGCAGTACTTC
CASSVEGLAGYEQYF
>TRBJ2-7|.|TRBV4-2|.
TGTGCCAGCAGCCCCGAGATGGCCGGGACAAACTACGAGCAGTACTTC
CASSPEMAGTNYEQYF
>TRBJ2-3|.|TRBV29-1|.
TGCAGCGTCGCAATCCCGGACAGAGAGAGCACAGATACGCAGTATTTT
CSVAIPDRESTDTQYF
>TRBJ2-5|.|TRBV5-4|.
TGTGCCAGCAGCTTGCCCACAGGCCAAGAGACCCAGTACTTC
CASSLPTGQETQYF
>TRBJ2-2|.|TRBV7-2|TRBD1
TGTGCCAGCAGCTTAGGCAGGGGGTCCACCGGGGAGCTGTTTTTT
CASSLGRGSTGELFF
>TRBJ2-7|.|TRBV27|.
TGTGCCAGTCGTTACACAGGGACCTACGAGCAGTACTTC
CASRYTGTYEQYF
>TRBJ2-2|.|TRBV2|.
TGTGCCAGCCACTCAGGGGTAGCCGGGGAGCTGTTTTTT
CASHSGVAGELFF
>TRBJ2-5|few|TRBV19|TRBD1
TGTGCCAGCAAATCCGGGACAGGGACAGGGACCCAGTACTTC
CASKSGTGTGTQYF
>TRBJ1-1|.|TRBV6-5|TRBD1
TGTGCCAGCAGTTACCAAGGGGGCCTGAACACTGAAGCTTTCTTT
CASSYQGGLNTEAFF
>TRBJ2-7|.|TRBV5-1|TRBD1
TGCGCCAGCAGCTCGGGGACAGCTACCCACGAGCAGTACTTC
CASSSGTATHEQYF
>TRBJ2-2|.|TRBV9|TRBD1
TGTGCCAGCAGCTCCCGGGACCCCCGGACAGGAGGGGAGCTGTTTTTT
CASSSRDPRTGGELFF
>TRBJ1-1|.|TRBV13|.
TGTGCCAGCAGCTTAGGCCGCAGAAAGAACACTGAAGCTTTCTTT
CASSLGRRKNTEAFF
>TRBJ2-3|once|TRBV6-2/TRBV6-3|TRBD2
TGTGCCAGCAGTCCCAGAGCGGGAGGGATAACAGATACGCAGTATTTT
CASSPRAGGITDTQYF
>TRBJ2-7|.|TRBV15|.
TGTGCCACCAGCAGAGGGCGGACCTCCGGGAGCGACGAGCAGTACTTC
CATSRGRTSGSDEQYF
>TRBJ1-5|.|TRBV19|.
TGTGCCACTTCAACAGGGCGTAATCAGCCCCAGCATTTT
CATSTGRNQPQHF
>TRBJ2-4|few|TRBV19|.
TGTGCCAGTAGTTCATTTACAGGGTACGAAGCCAAAAACATTCAGTACTTC
CASSSFTGYEAKNIQYF
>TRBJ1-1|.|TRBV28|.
TGTGCCAGCAGCTCCGGGGGTGAAGCTTTCTTT
CASSSGGEAFF
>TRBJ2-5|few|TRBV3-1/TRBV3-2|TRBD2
TGTGCCAGCAGCCAAAACCTAGCGGGAGGGACAAAGACCCAGTACTTC
CASSQNLAGGTKTQYF
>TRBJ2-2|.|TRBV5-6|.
TGTGCCAGCAGCTTGCTGGGTCGGGACACCGGGGAGCTGTTTTTT
CASSLLGRDTGELFF
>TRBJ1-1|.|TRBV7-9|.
TGTGCCAGCAGCTTAGCGGAGGCGACTGAAGCTTTCTTT
CASSLAEATEAFF
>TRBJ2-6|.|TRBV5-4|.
TGTGCCAGCAATCTACAGGCAGGGGGGGCCAACGTCCTGACTTTC
CASNLQAGGANVLTF
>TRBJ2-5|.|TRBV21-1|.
TGTGCCAGCAGCAAAGGGGCGGGAGGTCAAGAGACCCAGTACTTC
CASSKGAGGQETQYF
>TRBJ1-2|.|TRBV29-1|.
TGCAGCGTGACAGCTGCCTATGGCTACACCTTC
CSVTAAYGYTF
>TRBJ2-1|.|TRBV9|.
TGTGCCAGCAGCGTAGAAATCGAGGATGAGCAGTTCTTC
CASSVEIEDEQFF
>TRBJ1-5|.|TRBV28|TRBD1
TGTGCCAGCAGCCCCTTTGGACAGGGGAAACGATATCAGCCCCAGCATTTT
CASSPFGQGKRYQPQHF
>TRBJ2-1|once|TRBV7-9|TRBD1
TGTGCCAGCAGCCCGGGACAGGGGATGGGAAATGAGCAGTTCTTC
CASSPGQGMGNEQFF
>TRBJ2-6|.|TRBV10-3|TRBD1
TGTGCCATCAGTGGACGGGACAGGGCGGTGGACGTCCTGACTTTC
CAISGRDRAVDVLTF
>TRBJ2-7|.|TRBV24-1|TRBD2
TGTGCCACCAGTGATCCTGGCAGCGGGAGTTCCTACGAGCAGTACTTC
CATSDPGSGSSYEQYF
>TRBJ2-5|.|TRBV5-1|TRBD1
TGCGCCAGCATTGGACAGGGTGGTGAGACCCAGTACTTC
CASIGQGGETQYF
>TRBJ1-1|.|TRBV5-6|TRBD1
TGTGCCAGCAGCTTACCCGGGACAGGGGGGACCCTATGGGGCACTGAAGCTTTCTTT
CASSLPGTGGTLWGTEAFF